The 3 T cell receptor beta chains below were found in one sample sequenced in a study of memory CD4+ T cells and cytomegalovirus serostatus. The sort gate was single viable CD3+CD4+CD8-CD45RO+ cells for memory CD4+ T cells. Sequenced by immunoSEQ multiplex PCR; TCRdb stores in-frame clones only, minus some. The sample has around 53,000 clones; roughly 80% are singletons. The sample was memory CD4+ T cells from blood. The receptors were gathered from an adult in good health and CMV-seronegative.

The chain employs TRBV14 and TRBJ1-5; D gene unclear. The CDR3 consists of 14 residues. CDR1 is SGHDN, CDR2 FVKESK, per germline. With 0 bases removed from V and 3 bases from J, the gap between germline ends came to 6 bases. The CDR3: CASSQDRANQPQHF. The CDR3 DNA follows: TGTGCCAGCAGCCAAGATCGGGCCAATCAGCCCCAGCATTTT.

The CDR3 protein is CASSQTYTQPQHF. The CDR3 nucleotides read TGTGCCAGCAGCCAAACGTACACCCAGCCCCAGCATTTT. This sequence joins TRBV7-2 and TRBJ1-5; D remains ambiguous. V was pared by 5 bases and J by 7 bases, with 12 bases between. The CDR3 has 13 residues. CDR1 and CDR2 from the germline V gene are SGHTA and FQGNSA.

This clone showed up just once. The chain recombines TRBV5-4 with TRBJ1-6; a weak D match, TRBD1 (5 bases). V lost 2 bases to trimming and J lost 10 bases, with 19 bases between them. The length of the CDR3 is 16 residues. Germline lookup yields CDR1 SGHNT and CDR2 YYREEE (reference sequence). This CDR3 is CASSLSVGGVRSPLHF. For the CDR3, the DNA is TGTGCCAGCAGCTTATCTGTGGGGGGTGTACGATCACCCCTCCACTTT.